These 27 T cell receptor beta chains were sequenced from one sample in a study of shared clonotypes between healthy human individuals. The table came from immunoSEQ multiplex PCR; TCRdb's copy has only in-frame clones and leaves some out. The sample has 450,000 to 500,000 clones, about 79% seen once; the top ten hold around 13%. The sequencing sample was made of PBMCs. The receptors originated from a woman between 35 and 50 years old in good health. Some clones in this sample may be carry-over from other donors' samples.

As concerns this clone: Since a much larger clone is just one base distant, this may be a read error. The same CDR3 also results from other DNA sequences found in this sample. V is TRBV28 and J is TRBJ2-5, with no clear D. The end of the DNA aligns better with TRBJ2-7, so the J call may be wrong. CDR1 and CDR2 from the germline V gene are MDHEN and SYDVKM. The CDR3 covers 13 residues. The CDR3 reads CASSSPSSYEQYF. CDR3 nucleotide sequence: TGTGCCAGCAGTTCGCCCAGCTCCTACGAGCAGTACTTC.

V gene TRBV18 combines with J gene TRBJ2-7, with 9 bases fitting TRBD1. V shed 3 bases and J 7 bases; nucleotides not matched to a gene: 10. The length of the CDR3 is 15 residues. CDR1 is KGHSH and CDR2 is LQKENI in the germline V gene. The CDR3 loop is CASSPSGQGVGEQYF. CDR3 DNA sequence: TGTGCCAGCTCACCCTCGGGACAGGGTGTCGGTGAGCAGTACTTC.

The chain joins TRBV27 to TRBJ2-1, with 9 bases identical to TRBD1. Germline V gives CDR1 MNHEY, CDR2 SMNVEV (reference sequence). The ends lost 2 bases at V and 6 bases at J; junction bases unmatched: 11. This CDR3 contains 17 residues. CDR3 sequence: CASSLPPHRGRGNEQFF. CDR3 DNA: TGTGCCAGCAGTTTACCCCCTCACAGGGGGCGAGGCAATGAGCAGTTCTTC.

The genes are TRBV27 and TRBJ2-7; D remains unclear. The V gene lost 5 bases and the J gene lost 2 bases, with 13 bases spanning the gap. The CDR3 runs 14 residues. The germline CDR1 and CDR2 sequences are MNHEY and SMNVEV (reference sequence). CDR3 amino acids: CASSPLVTPYEQYF. The CDR3 DNA reads as TGTGCCAGCAGTCCGCTAGTTACACCCTACGAGCAGTACTTC.

The V gene is TRBV6-1, the J gene TRBJ1-1; D not resolved. The CDR3 covers 13 residues. Germline CDR1 reads MNHNS; CDR2 reads SASEGT. V was trimmed by 5 bases and J by 5 bases, leaving 12 bases between them. For the CDR3, the DNA is TGTGCCAGCAGTTCGACTGACGAGACTGAAGCTTTCTTT. Translating gives CASSSTDETEAFF.

The chain combines TRBV4-1 with TRBJ1-2; a possible D gene is TRBD1 (6 bases). Trimming cost V 1 base and J 7 bases, with 10 bases left between them. The CDR3 spans 13 residues. CDR1 MGHRA and CDR2 YSYEKL come from the germline V gene. CDR3: CASSQAGAGGYTF. The CDR3 region has the DNA TGCGCCAGCAGCCAAGCAGGGGCCGGTGGCTACACCTTC.

The chain is built from TRBV29-1 and TRBJ2-5; 13 bases agree with TRBD2. The J call may be wrong; the DNA end is better matched by TRBJ2-7. CDR3 length: 16 residues. The germline gives CDR1 SQVTM, CDR2 ANQGSEA. The CDR3 DNA sequence: TGCAGCGTTGAAGATCGGGGGACTAGCGGGGTCTACGAGCAGTACTTC. Encoded protein: CSVEDRGTSGVYEQYF.

This chain uses TRBV6-5 with TRBJ2-3; D ambiguous. CDR3 size: 13 residues. Trimming pared 4 bases from V and 10 bases from J, leaving 15 bases between. Germline V gene lookup returns CDR1 MNHEY and CDR2 SVGAGI. CDR3 residues: CASSSPSSLSQYF. The CDR3 DNA reads as TGTGCCAGCAGTTCCCCCTCGTCCCTTTCGCAGTATTTT.

This clone was recorded only once. The rearrangement uses TRBV27 and TRBJ2-1; D might be TRBD1 or TRBD2, each matching 5 bases. Per the germline V gene, CDR1 is MNHEY and CDR2 is SMNVEV (reference sequence). V lost 8 bases and J 5 bases, leaving 19 bases between the germline ends. CDR3 length: 15 amino acids. The CDR3 nucleotides are TGTGCCAGCGAAAAGTTCCGGGGCAGCCACAATGAGCAGTTCTTC. Protein sequence: CASEKFRGSHNEQFF.

The chain couples TRBV19 to TRBJ1-2; D gene ambiguous. Germline-derived CDR1 and CDR2 are LNHDA and SQIVND (reference sequence). This CDR3 is built from 13 residues. V lost 5 bases to trimming and J lost 4 bases, with 11 bases between them. The CDR3 nucleotides read TGTGCCAGTAGTGGACCGTCCGTCTATGGCTACACCTTC. Translation: CASSGPSVYGYTF.

The rearrangement links TRBV2 to TRBJ1-4; D is perhaps TRBD1 (5 bases). V was shortened by 4 bases and J by 0 bases, with 9 bases between the two germline ends. Germline V gene sequence: CDR1 SNHLY, CDR2 FYNNEI. The CDR3 covers 15 residues. CDR3 loop: CASSVAGTTNEKLFF. The DNA of the CDR3 is TGTGCCAGCAGTGTAGCAGGGACAACTAATGAAAAACTGTTTTTT.

The chain recombines TRBV7-9 with TRBJ2-1; D remains ambiguous. The V gene lost 1 base and the J gene lost 15 bases, with 4 bases spanning the gap. The CDR3 contains 9 residues. Germline V gives CDR1 SEHNR, CDR2 FQNEAQ (reference sequence). This CDR3 is CASSLEGFF. CDR3 nucleotides: TGTGCCAGCAGCTTAGAAGGGTTCTTC.

The table lists this clone with a few counts. The chain combines TRBV30 with TRBJ2-7; tentatively, D is TRBD1 (5 bases). The CDR3 extends over 13 amino acids. V was trimmed by 1 base and J by 6 bases, leaving 13 bases between them. The germline gives CDR1 GTSNPN, CDR2 SVGIG (reference sequence). The CDR3 sequence: CAWSGRARREQYF. The CDR3 region has the DNA TGTGCCTGGAGTGGCAGGGCCAGGCGCGAGCAGTACTTC.

The J gene is TRBJ1-4, the V gene TRBV2, with no clear D. Germline V CDR1 and CDR2: SNHLY, FYNNEI. The V end was cut by 2 bases, the J end by 8 bases, with 9 bases between. The CDR3 has 13 residues. The DNA for the CDR3 is TGTGCCAGCAGTGAAAGGGTAGGAGAAAAACTGTTTTTT. It specifies CASSERVGEKLFF. The full variable domain, with the rest looked up from reference TRBV2 and TRBJ1-4, is EPEVTQTPSHQVTQMGQEVILRCVPISNHLYFYWYRQILGQKVEFLVSFYNNEISEKSEIFDDQFSVERPDGSNFTLKIRSTKLEDSAMYFCASSERVGEKLFFGSGTQLSVL.

The rearrangement uses TRBV6-1 and TRBJ1-2; D is undetermined. The germline V gene has CDR1 MNHNS and CDR2 SASEGT. The CDR3 length is 13 residues. Trimming cost V 0 bases and J 3 bases, with 5 bases left between them. The CDR3 reads CASSEATDYGYTF. Written as DNA, the CDR3 is TGTGCCAGCAGTGAAGCTACGGACTATGGCTACACCTTC.

The J gene is TRBJ2-7, the V gene TRBV18; TRBD1 is a possible D gene (6 bases). Trimming shortened V by 4 bases and J by 0 bases, and 13 bases separated the two germline ends. Germline assignment: CDR1 KGHSH and CDR2 LQKENI. The CDR3 length is 15 residues. The CDR3 DNA reads as TGTGCCAGCTCACATAGGACAGTTCCCTCCTACGAGCAGTACTTC. As protein: CASSHRTVPSYEQYF.

In its sample, this clone was seen many times. This chain links TRBV28 with TRBJ2-1; D perhaps matches TRBD2 (6 bases). CDR1 and CDR2 (germline): MDHEN, SYDVKM. V was pared by 2 bases and J by 4 bases, with 12 bases between. The CDR3 spans 15 residues. For the CDR3, the DNA is TGTGCCAGCAGTTTAGTTGCGGGACCATACAATGAGCAGTTCTTC. Protein: CASSLVAGPYNEQFF.

V and J are TRBV7-2 and TRBJ2-7; D may be TRBD2 (6 bases). The V gene's germline CDR1 is SGHTA and CDR2 FQGNSA. CDR3 length equals 14 residues. V was trimmed by 2 bases and J by 3 bases, leaving 11 bases between them. The DNA of the CDR3 is TGTGCCAGCAGCTTAATGGAGGGTTACTACGAGCAGTACTTC. This translates into CASSLMEGYYEQYF.

This clone was seen just once. The chain recombines TRBV19 with TRBJ2-3; 13 nucleotides line up with TRBD2. The V segment lost 4 bases and the J segment 5 bases; nucleotides outside the gene matches: 6. Germline CDR1 LNHDA, CDR2 SQIVND (reference sequence). The CDR3 extends over 16 amino acids. CDR3 loop: CASSTRTSGRGDTQYF. For the CDR3, the DNA is TGTGCCAGTAGTACCCGGACTAGCGGGAGAGGAGATACGCAGTATTTT.

The CDR3, as DNA: TGCGCCAGCAGCCCAGCAGATTCGGTAGGCTATGGCTACACCTTC. Translated, it gives CASSPADSVGYGYTF. The rearrangement joins TRBV4-1 to TRBJ1-2; D unclear. CDR1 is MGHRA and CDR2 is YSYEKL in the germline V gene. V lost 4 bases and J lost 4, with 16 bases in between. The CDR3 is 15 residues long.

The sample holds many counts of this clone. The chain recombines TRBV4-2 with TRBJ2-7; D might be TRBD2 (6 bases). Trimming pared 0 bases from V and 0 bases from J, leaving 12 bases between. Germline V gene lookup returns CDR1 LGHNA and CDR2 YNFKEQ. The CDR3 is 16 residues long. The CDR3: CASSQEFGGASYEQYF. The CDR3 coding sequence is TGTGCCAGCAGCCAAGAATTTGGCGGGGCCTCCTACGAGCAGTACTTC.

This rearrangement joins TRBV10-3 to TRBJ2-5; D might be TRBD2 (6 bases). Trimming stripped 3 bases from V and 5 bases from J, with 10 bases between. The CDR3 contains 13 residues. Per germline, CDR1 ENHRY and CDR2 SYGVKD. The CDR3 sequence is CAISELAGETQYF. In nucleotides, the CDR3 is TGTGCCATCAGTGAACTAGCTGGGGAGACCCAGTACTTC.

The chain joins TRBV7-9 to TRBJ1-2, with D perhaps TRBD1 (5 bases). The germline V and J ends were trimmed by 5 bases and 8 bases, with 15 bases remaining between them. Germline assignment: CDR1 SEHNR and CDR2 FQNEAQ (reference sequence). The CDR3 extends over 13 amino acids. CDR3 DNA sequence: TGTGCCAGCAGCCCAGTCGGGACTCCCGGCTACACCTTC. Encoded protein: CASSPVGTPGYTF.

This clone appeared many times. This chain links TRBV7-3 with TRBJ2-5; the D is unclear. In germline, CDR1 is SGHTA, CDR2 FQGTGA. This CDR3 has 13 amino acids. Trimming pared 4 bases from V and 5 bases from J, leaving 11 bases between. CDR3 sequence: CASSSSLGETQYF. CDR3 bases: TGTGCCAGCAGCTCTTCCCTTGGGGAGACCCAGTACTTC.

The table lists this clone with a few counts. This chain connects TRBV28 to TRBJ2-5; D not resolved. The DNA end favors TRBJ2-7, so the J call may be wrong. The CDR3 contains 14 residues. Germline V lookup: CDR1 MDHEN, CDR2 SYDVKM. In DNA form, the CDR3 reads TGTGCCAGCAGCCTAGGAGTGTATAGGGACGAGCAGTACTTC. This codes for CASSLGVYRDEQYF.

The genes are TRBV9 and TRBJ2-1, with D possibly being TRBD1 (5 bases). The CDR3 is 14 amino acids. Trimming cost V 0 bases and J 7 bases, with 11 bases left between them. Germline CDR1 SGDLS, CDR2 YYNGEE. CDR3 sequence reads: CASSVAGQLNEQFF. The CDR3 DNA reads as TGTGCCAGCAGCGTAGCTGGACAATTGAATGAGCAGTTCTTC.

The chain links TRBV5-1 to TRBJ2-7; the D is unclear. V lost 0 bases and J lost 6, with 10 bases in between. Germline CDR1 SGHRS, CDR2 YFSETQ. The CDR3 loop spans 13 amino acids. Written as DNA, the CDR3 is TGCGCCAGCAGCTTGGCCGAAGTGGCCGAGCAGTACTTC. Translating gives CASSLAEVAEQYF.